This T cell receptor (beta chain) is from a study of patients and donors after allogeneic stem cell transplantation. Trimming at V came to 1 base and at J to 4 bases, leaving 18 bases not matched to a gene. This CDR3 region has 20 residues. CDR1 and CDR2 from the germline V gene are LGHDT and YNNKEL (reference sequence). MiXCR, applied by TCRdb to the RT-PCR reads, yields one record per CDR3 protein. The sample carries 150,000 or so distinct CDR3 sequences, approximately 22% recorded once. This TCR came from a human donor who was either an allogeneic HSCT recipient or a stem cell or donor lymphocyte infusion donor (not recorded which). It is not recorded whose cells these are; they may come from a transplant donor. The material sequenced was blood, either unsorted or a sorted T cell fraction (not recorded which). The chain employs TRBV3-1 and TRBJ2-1, with 8 nucleotides matching TRBD2. CDR3: CASSQVGRGSGAPRYNEQFF. For the CDR3, the DNA is TGTGCCAGCAGCCAAGTGGGTAGGGGTAGCGGGGCCCCGAGGTACAATGAGCAGTTCTTC.